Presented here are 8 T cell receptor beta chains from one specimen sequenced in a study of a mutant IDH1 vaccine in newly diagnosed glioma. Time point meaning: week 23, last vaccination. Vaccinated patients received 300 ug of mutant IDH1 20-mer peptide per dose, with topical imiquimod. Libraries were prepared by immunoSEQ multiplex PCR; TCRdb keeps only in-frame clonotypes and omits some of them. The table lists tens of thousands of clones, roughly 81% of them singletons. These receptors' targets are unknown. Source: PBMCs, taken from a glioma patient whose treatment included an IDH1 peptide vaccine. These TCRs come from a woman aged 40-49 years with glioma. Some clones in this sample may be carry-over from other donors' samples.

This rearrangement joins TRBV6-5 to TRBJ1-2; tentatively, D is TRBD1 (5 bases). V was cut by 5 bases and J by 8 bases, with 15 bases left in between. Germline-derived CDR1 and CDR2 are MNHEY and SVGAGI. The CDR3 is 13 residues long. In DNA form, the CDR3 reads TGTGCCAGCAGTACGCTGGGGGGGGAGGGCTACACCTTC. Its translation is CASSTLGGEGYTF.

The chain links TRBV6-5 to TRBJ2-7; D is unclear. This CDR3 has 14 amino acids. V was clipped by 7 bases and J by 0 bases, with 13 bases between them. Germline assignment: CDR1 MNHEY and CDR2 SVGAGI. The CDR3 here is CASTSYGSSYEQYF. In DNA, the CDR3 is TGTGCCAGCACCTCTTACGGGTCCTCCTACGAGCAGTACTTC.

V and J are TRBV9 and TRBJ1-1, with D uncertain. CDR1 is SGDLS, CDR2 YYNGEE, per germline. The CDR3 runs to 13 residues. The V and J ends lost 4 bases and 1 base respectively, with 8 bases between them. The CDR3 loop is CASSRTSNTEAFF. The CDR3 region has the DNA TGTGCCAGCAGCCGGACGTCGAACACTGAAGCTTTCTTT.

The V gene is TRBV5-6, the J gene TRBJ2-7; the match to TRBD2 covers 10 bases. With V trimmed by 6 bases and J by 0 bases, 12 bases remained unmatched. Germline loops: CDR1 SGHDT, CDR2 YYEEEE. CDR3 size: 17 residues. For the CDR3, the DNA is TGTGCCAGCAAATATCTTTTAGCGGGGGGTGCCTCCTACGAGCAGTACTTC. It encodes CASKYLLAGGASYEQYF.

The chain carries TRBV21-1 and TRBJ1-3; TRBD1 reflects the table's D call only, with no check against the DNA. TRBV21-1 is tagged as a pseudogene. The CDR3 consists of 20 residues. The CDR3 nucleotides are TGTGCCAGCAGACTAAAGGGCAATGGACGGGACAGGGGGCCTGGAAACACCATATATTTT. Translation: CASRLKGNGRDRGPGNTIYF.

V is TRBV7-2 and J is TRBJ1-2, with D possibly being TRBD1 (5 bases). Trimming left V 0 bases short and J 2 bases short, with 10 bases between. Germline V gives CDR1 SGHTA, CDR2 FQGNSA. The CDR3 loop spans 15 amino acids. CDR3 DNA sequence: TGTGCCAGCAGCTTAGCGGCAGGGACCAACTATGGCTACACCTTC. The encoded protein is CASSLAAGTNYGYTF.

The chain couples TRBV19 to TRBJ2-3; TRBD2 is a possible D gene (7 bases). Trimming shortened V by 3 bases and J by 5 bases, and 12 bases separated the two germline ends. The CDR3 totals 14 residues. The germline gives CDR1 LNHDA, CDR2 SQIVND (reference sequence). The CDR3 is CASSMGGLVDTQYF. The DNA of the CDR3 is TGTGCCAGTAGTATGGGGGGGCTGGTAGATACGCAGTATTTT.

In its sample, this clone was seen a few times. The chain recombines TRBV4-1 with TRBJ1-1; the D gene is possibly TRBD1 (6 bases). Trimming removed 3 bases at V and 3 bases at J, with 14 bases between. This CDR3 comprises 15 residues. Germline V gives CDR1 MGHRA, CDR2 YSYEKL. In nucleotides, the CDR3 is TGCGCCAGCAGCCACGCTGGGGGCGCCGACACTGAAGCTTTCTTT. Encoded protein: CASSHAGGADTEAFF.